This T cell receptor beta chain is drawn from a study of blood T cell repertoires in COVID-19. Study at large: Samples representing acute and convalescent COVID-19 were sourced from the United States, Italy and Spain. T cells, B-cell-depleted T cells, or PBMCs provided the cDNA or gDNA that served as material.

Profiling relied on immunoSEQ multiplex PCR, and the TCRdb table lists in-frame clones only, not all of them. Of approximately 68,000 clones listed, approximately 79% were seen once; the top ten hold about 10%. This clone has more than one count but fewer than ten. V lost 0 bases to trimming and J lost 1 base, with 10 bases between them. Germline CDR1 SGDLS, CDR2 YYNGEE. CDR3 length: 15 amino acids. This TCR was recovered from a woman in her forties or fifties with acute or convalescent COVID-19. Sequenced material: peripheral blood. This chain uses TRBV9 with TRBJ1-1; weak D call: TRBD1 (6 bases). CDR3 residues: CASSVAVGANTEAFF. The CDR3 nucleotides read TGTGCCAGCAGCGTAGCTGTGGGGGCGAACACTGAAGCTTTCTTT.